A selection of T cell receptor beta chains follows, all from one sample in a study of blood T cell repertoires in COVID-19. Repertoires were generated with immunoSEQ multiplex PCR, while TCRdb's copy carries only in-frame clones and drops some. The sample lists more than 250,000 clones; roughly 85% were seen once. The specimen was peripheral blood. The source of these receptors is a man over 45 with active or convalescent COVID-19. Both conserved end residues are part of each CDR3.

CDR3aa | j_gene | len | v_gene
CASSVKEGSSGNTIYF | TRBJ1-3 | 16 | TRBV21-1
CASSQDRDSGYTF | TRBJ1-2 | 13 | TRBV4-3
CASSKEGINQPQHF | TRBJ1-5 | 14 | TRBV21-1
CASSLRLAGGHYNEQFF | TRBJ2-1 | 17 | TRBV3-1/TRBV3-2
CASSPTASYGYTF | TRBJ1-2 | 13 | TRBV3-1/TRBV3-2
CASSLSAQPRGREKLFF | TRBJ1-4 | 17 | TRBV27
CASSPPLNTEAFF | TRBJ1-1 | 13 | TRBV28
CASSPDGRPMANTF | TRBJ1-2 | 14 | TRBV5-1
CASSRLPPGLAAGGAYEQYF | TRBJ2-7 | 20 | TRBV4-1
CASSYTGTFRGSSYNEQFF | TRBJ2-1 | 19 | TRBV6-6